This T cell receptor (beta chain) comes out of a study of blood T cell repertoires in COVID-19. Across the study: Italy, Spain and the United States were the sources of the convalescent and acute COVID-19 samples. PBMCs, B-cell-depleted T cells, or T cells were the source of the cDNA or gDNA that made up the material.

Germline V CDR1 and CDR2: ENHRY, SYGVKD. This CDR3 is built from 17 residues. The J segment lost 3 bases and the V segment lost 3 bases, leaving 11 bases of the junction unmatched. Authors' data handling: Using reference gene primer amplification, nucleated cell counts were estimated. TCRdb's copy holds only in-frame clones and misses some; the assay was immunoSEQ multiplex PCR. V and J calls and clone size are those listed in that table; D and trimming were worked out from the DNA. This sample has about 34,000 clones, with about 90% found just once. The sample comprised peripheral blood. The chain combines TRBV10-3 with TRBJ2-1; 7 nucleotides align to TRBD1. The receptor comes from a man at least 80 years old with acute or convalescent COVID-19. The DNA for the CDR3 is TGTGCCATCAGTGACCATAAGTCCGCAGGGGGCTACAATGAGCAGTTCTTC. This sequence encodes CAISDHKSAGGYNEQFF.